Detailed here is one T cell receptor (beta chain). Its antigen is not yet known. One base away there is no much larger clone; base qualities are not given. This specimen comes from a study of OX40 agonist ivuxolimab in advanced cancers. In the study overall: Ivuxolimab was an agonistic, fully human IgG2 monoclonal antibody directed against OX40 (CD134), a costimulatory receptor. Intravenous ivuxolimab was administered to patients every 2 weeks at six dose levels: 0.01, 0.1, 0.3, 1.5, 3 and 10 mg/kg. Of the roughly 54 dose-escalation patients, hepatocellular carcinoma was present in around 20, melanoma in some 15, renal cell carcinoma in 9 and head and neck cancer in 9. In the dose-escalation cohort, 70% to 90% of patients were male, and the mean age was roughly 56 years with a range of roughly 20 to 85. Patients were allowed to have had prior anti-PD-1, anti-PD-L1 or anti-CTLA-4 therapy, and 30% to 40% of the dose-escalation patients had been treated with checkpoint inhibitors. Partial responses occurred in three dose-escalation patients, of whom one had hepatocellular carcinoma and two had cutaneous melanoma. The purpose of peripheral TCRbeta sequencing was to test whether ivuxolimab changed TCR sequence diversity and led to clonal T-cell expansion. The paper reports the monotherapy dose-escalation portion (N = 52 patients) of the phase I ivuxolimab trial.

The trial excluded patients who had a history of autoimmune disease or were on systemic immunosuppression. In every dose cohort, peripheral blood was drawn for TCR sequencing at baseline, cycle 4 day 1, and cycle 7 day 1. Samples were obtained from an open-label, multicenter, first-in-human phase I dose-escalation trial of ivuxolimab. Adults with locally advanced or metastatic head and neck squamous cell, hepatocellular, melanoma or renal cell carcinoma were enrolled in the trial. Before TCR sequencing, CD4+ T cells and CD8+ T cells were sorted from peripheral blood as separate populations. The CDR3 goes from the cysteine to the phenylalanine over 13 residues. Only the CDR3 DNA is retained, 39 bases long and in frame from the first base. V drops 5 bases and J drops 6 bases, leaving 13 bases in between. CDR1 and CDR2, looked up from the germline V gene (reference sequence), are LNHDA and SQIVND. The paper as a whole reports these results and caveats: After ivuxolimab, more expanded clones were found on average in CD8+ T cells than in CD4+ T cells. Low levels of normalized T-cell clonal expansion were also shown by some nonresponding patients. At doses of 0.1 to 3.0 mg/kg, clonal expansion of both CD4+ and CD8+ blood T cells was observed from baseline to week 6. In the 0.1-3.0 mg/kg groups, partial responders had among the lowest normalized peripheral clonal expansion, particularly in CD8+ T cells. Which antigens the clonally expanded peripheral T cells were specific for was not determined.

To sequence the TCRbeta CDR3 region, genomic DNA was isolated from the sorted cells. TCRbeta CDR3 regions were sequenced using the immunoSEQ Assay. The source is immuneACCESS, and TCRdb retained only in-frame sequences with V and J called. Part of the clones is not carried over; for the studies checked, unresolved V genes explain less than half of this, and the remainder is unexplained. This sample is represented by roughly 65,000 clones; almost 90% of them were singletons. Of the sample, about 10% is held by the ten largest clones. The sequencing here drew on CD4+ or CD8+ T cells sorted from blood, taken in a trial of the OX40 agonist ivuxolimab. Recombination connected TRBV19 to TRBJ2-5; the D gene is unclear. This TCR derives from an adult with an advanced solid tumor such as melanoma, head and neck, liver or kidney cancer. The nucleotide sequence reads as follows: TGTGCCAGTAGTGCCCAGCTGGTTCAGACCCAGTACTTC. It translates to CASSAQLVQTQYF.